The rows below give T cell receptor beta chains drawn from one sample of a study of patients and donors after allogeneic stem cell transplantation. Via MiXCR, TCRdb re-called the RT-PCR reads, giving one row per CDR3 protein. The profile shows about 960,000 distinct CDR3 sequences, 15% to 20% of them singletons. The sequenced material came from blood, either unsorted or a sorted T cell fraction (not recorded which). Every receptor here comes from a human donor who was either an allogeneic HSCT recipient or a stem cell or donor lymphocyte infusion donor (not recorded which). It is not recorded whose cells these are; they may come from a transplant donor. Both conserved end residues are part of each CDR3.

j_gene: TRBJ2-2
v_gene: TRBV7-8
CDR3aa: CASSFGAMSTGELFF

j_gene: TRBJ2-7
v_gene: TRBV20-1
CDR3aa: CSARGGESYEQYF

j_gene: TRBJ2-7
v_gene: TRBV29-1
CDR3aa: CSVELLGHLESYEQYF

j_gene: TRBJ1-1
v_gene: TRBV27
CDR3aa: CASSYGGVAFF

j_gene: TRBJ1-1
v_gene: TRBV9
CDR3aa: CASSVTTGSSGTEAFF

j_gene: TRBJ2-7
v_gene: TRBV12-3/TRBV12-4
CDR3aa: CASTPILQGEQYF

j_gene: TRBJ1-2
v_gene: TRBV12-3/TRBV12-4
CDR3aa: CASSATRGANYGYTF

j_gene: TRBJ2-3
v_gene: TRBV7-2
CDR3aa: CASSLWPGITDTQYF

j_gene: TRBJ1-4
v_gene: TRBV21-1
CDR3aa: CASSKGQEGEKLFF

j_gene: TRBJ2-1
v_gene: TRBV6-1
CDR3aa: CASSLLRGTAYNEQFF

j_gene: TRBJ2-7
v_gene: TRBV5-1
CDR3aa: CASRQTGSSYEQYF

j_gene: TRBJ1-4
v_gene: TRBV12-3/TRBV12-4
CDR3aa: CASSRGTAIYEKLFF

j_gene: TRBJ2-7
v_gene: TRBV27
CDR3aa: CASSPLPPGPEKMSHEQYF

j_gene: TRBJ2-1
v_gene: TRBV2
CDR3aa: CASKSRPGQGRGEQFF

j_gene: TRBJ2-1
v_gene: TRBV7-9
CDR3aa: CASSSKPGAGNNEQFF

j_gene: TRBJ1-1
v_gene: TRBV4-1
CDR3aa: CASSQRDTYTEAFF

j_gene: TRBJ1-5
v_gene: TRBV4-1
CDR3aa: CASSQSGSLQGNQPQHF

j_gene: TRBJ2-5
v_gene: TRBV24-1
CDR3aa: CATSEGGRETQYF

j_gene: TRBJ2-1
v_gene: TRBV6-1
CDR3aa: CASTQRQNNNEQFF

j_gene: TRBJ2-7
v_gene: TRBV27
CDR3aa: CASSLVAGAGYEQYF

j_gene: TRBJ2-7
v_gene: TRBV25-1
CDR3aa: CASSSTRGRYYEQYF

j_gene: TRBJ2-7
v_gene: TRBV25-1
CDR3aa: CASSPPGGSSPQYEQYF

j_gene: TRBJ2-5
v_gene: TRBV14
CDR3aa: CASSQKVFQETQYF

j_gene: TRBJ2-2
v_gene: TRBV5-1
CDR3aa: CASSDARGTGELFF

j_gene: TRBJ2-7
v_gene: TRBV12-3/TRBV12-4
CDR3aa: CASSSSGSSSYEQYF

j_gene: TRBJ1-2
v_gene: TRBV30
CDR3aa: CAWSENSRRGYTF

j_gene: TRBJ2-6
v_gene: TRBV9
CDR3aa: CASSKEVSGANVLTF

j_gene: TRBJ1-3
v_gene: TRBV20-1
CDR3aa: CSGVGSANSGNTIYF

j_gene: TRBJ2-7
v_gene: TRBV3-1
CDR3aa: CASSQGGRGPYEQYF

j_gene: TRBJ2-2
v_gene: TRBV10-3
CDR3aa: CASGQLKDTGELFF

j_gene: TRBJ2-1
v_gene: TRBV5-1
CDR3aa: CASSPDGSPYNEQFF

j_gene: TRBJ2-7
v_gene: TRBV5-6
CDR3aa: CASSLRGGQYF

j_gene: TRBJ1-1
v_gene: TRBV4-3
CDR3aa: CASSQGSISTEAFF

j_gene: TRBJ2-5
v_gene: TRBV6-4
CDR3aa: CASSHTDRVVETQYF

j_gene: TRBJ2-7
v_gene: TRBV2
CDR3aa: CASTGFYEQYF

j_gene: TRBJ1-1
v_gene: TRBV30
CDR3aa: CAWIGKAEAFF

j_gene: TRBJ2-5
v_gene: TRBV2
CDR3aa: CASSDLVRGQETQYF

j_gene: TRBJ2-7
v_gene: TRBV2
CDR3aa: CASSEQGPFEQYF

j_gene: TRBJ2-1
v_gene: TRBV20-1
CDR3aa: CSASWVPTDNEQFF

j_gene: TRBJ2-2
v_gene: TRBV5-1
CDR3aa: CATGHKNTGELFF

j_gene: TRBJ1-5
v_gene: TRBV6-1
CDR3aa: CASSEVRGRGHLSNQPQHF

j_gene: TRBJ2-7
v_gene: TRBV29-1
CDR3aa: CSVGGLYPGEQYF

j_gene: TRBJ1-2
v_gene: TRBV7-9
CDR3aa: CASSLDLTATF

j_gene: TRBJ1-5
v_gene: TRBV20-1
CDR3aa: CSALGTDRSNQTQHF

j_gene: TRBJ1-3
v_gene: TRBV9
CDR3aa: CASSNGAGNTIYF

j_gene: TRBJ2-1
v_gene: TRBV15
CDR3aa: CATSRDRASYNEQFF

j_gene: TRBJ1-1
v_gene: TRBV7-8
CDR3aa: CASSLLVGGQEAFF

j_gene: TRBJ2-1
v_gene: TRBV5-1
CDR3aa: CASSTGTSGREEQFF

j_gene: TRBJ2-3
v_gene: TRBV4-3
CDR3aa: CASSHLARETTQYF

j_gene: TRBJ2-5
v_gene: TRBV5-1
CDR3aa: CATTTGGQRQETQYF

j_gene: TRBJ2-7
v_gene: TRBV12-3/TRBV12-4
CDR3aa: CASSSQGNQYF

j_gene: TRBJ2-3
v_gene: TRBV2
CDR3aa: CASSELRKTQYF

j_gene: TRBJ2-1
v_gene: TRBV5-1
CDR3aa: CASSPGGAGDNEQFF

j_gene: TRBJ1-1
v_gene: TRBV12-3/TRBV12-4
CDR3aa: CASSLNTGRVTEAFF